This T cell receptor (beta chain) came from a study of cytomegalovirus exposure and HLA in healthy donors. Study overall: Early released data had 80 million or so unique TCRs, all coming from HLA-typed donors. Overall study results and limits: V segments that were indistinguishable, TRBV6-2 and TRBV6-3 among them, were omitted from analysis.

PCR primers comprised 60 Vbeta and 13 Jbeta primers. Data came from immunoSEQ multiplex PCR; TCRdb stores just in-frame clones and leaves some out. The sample contains roughly 100,000 clones, about four fifths of which appear only once. The CDR3 contains 13 residues. The V and J ends lost 8 bases and 8 bases, in that order; junction bases with no gene match: 9. CDR1 is MNHEY and CDR2 is SVGAGI in the germline V gene. With regard to this clone: The antigen is not known.

The sequenced material came from PBMCs. The chain has TRBV6-5 and TRBJ1-2, with 9 bases identical to TRBD1. The sequence was obtained from a man aged 50-59 years in good health and CMV-seronegative. The CDR3 sequence: CASLMTGGIGYTF. The CDR3 DNA reads TGTGCCAGCCTCATGACAGGGGGAATAGGCTACACCTTC.